Each of the 24 T cell receptor beta chains below was sequenced from the same sample in a study of OX40 agonist ivuxolimab in advanced cancers. Sequenced by immunoSEQ multiplex PCR; TCRdb stores in-frame clones only, minus some. Among 70,000 to 95,000 clones listed, around 84% were seen once. This specimen consisted of CD4+ or CD8+ T cells sorted from blood, obtained in a trial of the OX40 agonist ivuxolimab. The receptors originated from an adult with an advanced solid tumor such as melanoma, head and neck, liver or kidney cancer.

The rearrangement joins TRBV4-1 to TRBJ1-1; 9 nucleotides line up with TRBD1. The V gene end was trimmed by 0 bases and the J gene end by 4 bases; junction bases not matched to a gene: 6. The CDR3 covers 16 residues. Germline lookup yields CDR1 MGHRA and CDR2 YSYEKL. The CDR3 protein is CASSQDPTGGRTEAFF. In nucleotides, the CDR3 is TGCGCCAGCAGCCAAGACCCGACAGGGGGACGCACTGAAGCTTTCTTT.

The chain recombines TRBV18 with TRBJ1-6; 8 nucleotides agree with TRBD1. The CDR3 is 14 amino acids. Per the germline V gene, CDR1 is KGHSH and CDR2 is LQKENI. V gave up 3 bases and J gave up 10 bases; unmatched junction bases: 5. CDR3 region: CASSPDRVRSPLHF. DNA for the CDR3: TGTGCCAGCTCACCGGACAGGGTGAGATCACCCCTCCACTTT.

The J gene is TRBJ1-6, the V gene TRBV5-1; 12 bases match TRBD1. Germline V gene data show CDR1 as SGHRS and CDR2 as YFSETQ. The CDR3 totals 16 residues. J lost 8 bases, V lost 3 bases, and 6 bases had no gene match. This chain's CDR3 is CASSWGTGGKDSPLHF. The CDR3, as DNA: TGCGCCAGCAGCTGGGGGACAGGGGGCAAGGATTCACCCCTCCACTTT.

The chain uses TRBV7-9 and TRBJ2-7; 8 positions match TRBD1. The CDR3 spans 15 residues. Trimming at V came to 2 bases and at J to 6 bases, leaving 9 bases not matched to a gene. The germline V gene has CDR1 SEHNR and CDR2 FQNEAQ (reference sequence). The CDR3 reads CASSLLGQGKGEQYF. CDR3 coding DNA: TGTGCCAGCAGCTTACTCGGACAGGGAAAAGGCGAGCAGTACTTC.

This chain connects TRBV9 to TRBJ2-2, with D maybe TRBD2 (6 bases). Trimming removed 6 bases from V and 1 base from J, with 16 bases in between. Germline CDR1 and CDR2: SGDLS and YYNGEE. The CDR3 is 16 amino acids. The CDR3 nucleotides read TGTGCCAGCAACAAACTGGGGCGGGGGAACACCGGGGAGCTGTTTTTT. Amino acids: CASNKLGRGNTGELFF.

The V call is TRBV20-1, the J call TRBJ2-5, with unresolved D. The length of the CDR3 is 11 residues. Germline assignment: CDR1 DFQATT and CDR2 SNEGSKA (reference sequence). The germline V and J ends were trimmed by 7 bases and 5 bases, with 11 bases remaining between them. CDR3 region: CSVQRRETQYF. CDR3 DNA sequence: TGCAGTGTTCAGCGTCGGGAGACCCAGTACTTC.

The DNA for the CDR3 is TGCGCCAGCAGCCAGGGACTAGCGGGAGGGCCTAACCCCTCTGGTGAGCAGTTCTTC. The encoded protein is CASSQGLAGGPNPSGEQFF. V is TRBV5-1 and J is TRBJ2-1, with 16 bases identical to TRBD2. The trim removed 4 bases at V and 9 bases at J, leaving 16 bases unmatched. Germline V gene sequence: CDR1 SGHRS, CDR2 YFSETQ. This CDR3 is 19 amino acids long.

The chain carries TRBV14 and TRBJ2-5; no firm D call. Deletions cut 4 bases from V and 2 bases from J, with 8 bases between. The CDR3 spans 13 residues. Germline loops: CDR1 SGHDN, CDR2 FVKESK. The CDR3 sequence is CASSRNQQETQYF. The CDR3 DNA is TGTGCCAGCAGCCGCAACCAACAAGAGACCCAGTACTTC.

The CDR3 is CASSLSALGEQYF. CDR3 nucleotide sequence: TGTGCCAGCAGCTTAAGCGCGTTGGGCGAGCAGTACTTC. The chain joins TRBV7-7 to TRBJ2-7; D not certain. The ends were cut back, 2 bases at V and 6 bases at J, with 11 bases in the middle. The germline CDR1 and CDR2 sequences are SSHAT and FNYEAQ (reference sequence). The CDR3 totals 13 residues. Variable domain in full (rest from reference TRBV7-7 and TRBJ2-7): GAGVSQSPRYKVTKRGQDVTLRCDPISSHATLYWYQQALGQGPEFLTYFNYEAQPDKSGLPSDRFSAERPEGSISTLTIQRTEQRDSAMYRCASSLSALGEQYFGPGTRLTVT.

The chain uses TRBV28 and TRBJ2-5, with 7 bases matching TRBD1. J was trimmed by 5 bases and V by 5 bases; bases with no gene match: 8. The CDR3 runs 14 residues. Germline V CDR1 and CDR2: MDHEN, SYDVKM. The CDR3 bases are TGTGCCAGCAGTCCCTCGACAGGGATGGAGACCCAGTACTTC. This sequence encodes CASSPSTGMETQYF.

This clone was found once. The rearrangement joins TRBV28 to TRBJ1-1; D is possibly TRBD1 (6 bases). V dropped 3 bases and J dropped 4 bases, with 12 bases sitting between them. The CDR3 runs 14 residues. Germline CDR1 reads MDHEN; CDR2 reads SYDVKM. CDR3: CASSFGGLLTEAFF. DNA for the CDR3: TGTGCCAGCAGTTTTGGGGGGCTGCTCACTGAAGCTTTCTTT.

In the case of this clone: Compared with germline, one end of the junction differs, possibly owing to a read error. This sequence joins TRBV29-1 and TRBJ2-7, with 9 positions matching TRBD2. CDR1 is SQVTM, CDR2 ANQGSEA, per germline. This CDR3 has 14 residues. The CDR3 nucleotides are TGCAGCGTAGAAGGGCTAGCGGGGCACTACGAGCAGTACTTC. This encodes CSVEGLAGHYEQYF.

In this sample, this clone turned up a few times. V and J are TRBV25-1 and TRBJ1-4; no clear D. CDR1 MGHDK and CDR2 SYGVNS come from the germline V gene. V lost 2 bases and J 10 bases, leaving 11 bases between the germline ends. CDR3 length: 13 residues. DNA of the CDR3: TGTGCCAGCAGTGAACCCCTTCGGGGAAAACTGTTTTTT. Its translation: CASSEPLRGKLFF.

Notes on this clone: The same CDR3 is also encoded by other DNA sequences in this sample. The V and J genes are TRBV15 and TRBJ1-1; the D gene is possibly TRBD1 (5 bases). In germline, CDR1 is LNHNV, CDR2 YYDKDF (reference sequence). CDR3 size: 12 residues. V gave up 1 base and J gave up 5 bases, with 5 bases separating them. The CDR3 spells CATSRGGTEAFF. As DNA, the CDR3 is TGTGCCACCAGCAGAGGGGGGACTGAAGCTTTCTTT.

This clone was counted a single time. J is TRBJ1-2 and V is TRBV7-9; D call uncertain. The V gene's germline CDR1 is SEHNR and CDR2 FQNEAQ (reference sequence). There are 10 residues in the CDR3. V was clipped by 5 bases and J by 8 bases, with 6 bases between them. The CDR3 DNA follows: TGTGCCAGCAGCCCTCCGGGCTACACCTTC. Translating it yields CASSPPGYTF.

The rearrangement joins TRBV19 to TRBJ1-1; 7 bases are shared with TRBD1. Germline V gene sequence: CDR1 LNHDA, CDR2 SQIVND (reference sequence). V shed 3 bases and J 5 bases; nucleotides not matched to a gene: 9. This CDR3 is built from 15 residues. This CDR3 is CASSIRSGGVTEAFF. In DNA, the CDR3 is TGTGCCAGTAGTATTCGTTCAGGGGGTGTGACTGAAGCTTTCTTT.

This chain links TRBV11-3 with TRBJ2-5, with D uncertain. V was shortened by 3 bases and J by 1 base, with 6 bases between the two germline ends. Germline loops: CDR1 SGHNT, CDR2 YENEEA. The CDR3 is made up of 13 amino acids. The CDR3 spells CASSFGTQETQYF. The CDR3 nucleotides are TGTGCCAGCAGCTTCGGCACCCAAGAGACCCAGTACTTC.

The J gene is TRBJ2-3, the V gene TRBV7-9; no clear D. This CDR3 has 13 amino acids. The germline V gene encodes CDR1 SEHNR and CDR2 FQNEAQ (reference sequence). V was pared by 8 bases and J by 3 bases, with 12 bases between. Here the CDR3 DNA reads TGTGCCAGCGGACGCGGCGGTACAGATACGCAGTATTTT. Translation: CASGRGGTDTQYF. Full variable domain (missing parts from reference TRBV7-9 and TRBJ2-3): DTGVSQNPRHKITKRGQNVTFRCDPISEHNRLYWYRQTLGQGPEFLTYFQNEAQLEKSRLLSDRFSAERPKGSFSTLEIQRTEQGDSAMYLCASGRGGTDTQYFGPGTRLTVL.

The chain couples TRBV7-2 to TRBJ1-3; D uncertain. The germline V gene has CDR1 SGHTA and CDR2 FQGNSA. Trimming left V 1 base short and J 0 bases short, with 13 bases between. The length of the CDR3 is 17 residues. The CDR3 DNA is TGTGCCAGCAGCTTAGAATTACTGGCAGGCTCTGGAAACACCATATATTTT. It specifies CASSLELLAGSGNTIYF.

The rearrangement joins TRBV28 to TRBJ2-5; TRBD2 matches at 12 bases. From germline, CDR1 is MDHEN and CDR2 SYDVKM. After removal of 4 bases from V and 5 bases from J, the junction contained 8 bases not matched to a gene. The CDR3 sequence is 16 residues long. CDR3: CASSSTSGSSWETQYF. The CDR3 nucleotides are TGTGCCAGCAGTTCGACTAGCGGGAGTTCATGGGAGACCCAGTACTTC.

The gene calls are TRBV4-2 and TRBJ1-5; TRBD1 might be the D (6 bases). From germline, CDR1 is LGHNA and CDR2 YNFKEQ. This CDR3 has 15 amino acids. The germline V and J ends were trimmed by 4 bases and 2 bases, with 12 bases remaining between them. Here the CDR3 reads CASSRLTGRNQPQHF. CDR3 nucleotides: TGTGCCAGCAGCCGCCTGACAGGCCGCAATCAGCCCCAGCATTTT.

The gene calls are TRBV19 and TRBJ1-5; unclear D gene. The V and J ends lost 7 bases and 4 bases respectively, with 14 bases between them. CDR3 length: 14 residues. Germline CDR1 LNHDA, CDR2 SQIVND (reference sequence). The CDR3 is CASIERGGNQPQHF. CDR3 nucleotides: TGTGCCAGTATAGAGCGGGGAGGAAATCAGCCCCAGCATTTT.

The table lists this clone with a few counts. The J gene is TRBJ1-1, the V gene TRBV2; no firm D call. The CDR3 is 14 amino acids. CDR1 is SNHLY and CDR2 is FYNNEI in the germline V gene. Between the trimmed V and J ends, which lost 1 base and 0 bases, there was a span of 6 bases. Written as DNA, the CDR3 is TGTGCCAGCAGTGAAGGTGGGGTGAACACTGAAGCTTTCTTT. Translation gives CASSEGGVNTEAFF.

This clone was observed once. The rearrangement links TRBV7-9 to TRBJ2-4; tentative D call: TRBD2 (5 bases). Between the trimmed V and J ends, which lost 6 bases and 3 bases, there was a span of 18 bases. The CDR3 length is 16 residues. Germline CDR1 SEHNR, CDR2 FQNEAQ (reference sequence). This chain's CDR3 is CASSRGEEESKNIQYF. The CDR3 DNA is TGTGCCAGCAGTCGAGGCGAGGAGGAGAGCAAAAACATTCAGTACTTC.